This T cell receptor beta chain derives from a study of blood T cell repertoires in COVID-19. Study context: COVID-19 samples from acute and convalescent phases originated in the United States, Italy and Spain.

In the original workflow: The authors estimated nucleated cell counts from reference gene primer amplification. Measured with immunoSEQ multiplex PCR; TCRdb has only the in-frame clones, and not every one. Clonal size and the V and J genes are those of that table, whereas D and trimming came from the DNA. This sample has over 200,000 clones, with 85% to 90% found just once. This CDR3 is 15 amino acids long. Germline CDR1 and CDR2: SGHRS and YFSETQ. The V gene lost 0 bases and the J gene lost 0 bases, with 6 bases spanning the gap. Recruits, aged about 18 to 90 years, lived in under 25 US areas. Cohort placement rested on clinical history that participants reported themselves.

This chain joins TRBV5-1 and TRBJ2-2; D is unclear. This TCR derives from a man aged 40-50 years who had recovered from COVID-19. Sequencing input: PBMCs or T cells enriched from blood (not recorded which). The CDR3 sequence is CASSLVTTNTGELFF. The CDR3 nucleotides are TGCGCCAGCAGCTTGGTCACTACGAACACCGGGGAGCTGTTTTTT.